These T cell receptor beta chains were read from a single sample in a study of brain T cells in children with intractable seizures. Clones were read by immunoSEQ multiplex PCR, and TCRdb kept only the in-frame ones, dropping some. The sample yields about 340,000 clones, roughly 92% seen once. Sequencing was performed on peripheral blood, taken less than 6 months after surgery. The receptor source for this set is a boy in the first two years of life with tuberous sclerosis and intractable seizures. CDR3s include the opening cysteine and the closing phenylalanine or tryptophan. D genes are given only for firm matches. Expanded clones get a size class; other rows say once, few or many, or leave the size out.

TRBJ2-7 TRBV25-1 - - TGTGCCAGCAGTGATCTGGGGGACCGAGGCTACGAGCAGTACTTC CASSDLGDRGYEQYF
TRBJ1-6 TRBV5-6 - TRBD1 TGTGCCAGCAGCTGGACAGGGACGTCCTATAATTCACCCCTCCACTTT CASSWTGTSYNSPLHF
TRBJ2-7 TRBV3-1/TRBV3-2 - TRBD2 TGTGCCAGCAGGGGGGGGAGAGAGCAGTACTTC CASRGGREQYF
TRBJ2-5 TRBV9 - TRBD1 TGTGCCAGCAGCGTAGAGGGACAGGGTAGAGAGACCCAGTACTTC CASSVEGQGRETQYF
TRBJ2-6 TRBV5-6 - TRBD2 TGTGCCAGCAGCTTGGGGTTCCTAGCGGTTGGGGCCAACGTCCTGACTTTC CASSLGFLAVGANVLTF
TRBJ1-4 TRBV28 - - TGTGCCAGTAGGGGGTTTAATGAAAAACTGTTTTTT CASRGFNEKLFF
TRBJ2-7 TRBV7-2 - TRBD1 TGTGCCAGCAGGTACACAGGGGGCTCCTACGAGCAGTACTTC CASRYTGGSYEQYF
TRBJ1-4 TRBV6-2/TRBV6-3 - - TGTGCCAGCAGTTACGACAACTCGGTCCAAGATGAAAAACTGTTTTTT CASSYDNSVQDEKLFF
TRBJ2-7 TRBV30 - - TGTGCCTGGAGTCTGGAGGGGGGCTCCTACGAGCAGTACTTC CAWSLEGGSYEQYF
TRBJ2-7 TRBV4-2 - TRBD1 TGTGCCAGCAGCCCGGGACAGGGGGGTGAGCAGTACTTC CASSPGQGGEQYF
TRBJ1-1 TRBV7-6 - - TGTGCCAGCAGCTTGGTTTCTCGGGGGGCCGCAAGAGCTTTCTTT CASSLVSRGAARAFF
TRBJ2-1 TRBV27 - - TGTGCCAGCAGTTTATCGAGGGGGGGGGCCCGGTTCTTC CASSLSRGGARFF
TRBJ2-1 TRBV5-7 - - TGTGCCAGCAGCTTGTTGGGTCGGCCTTACAATGAGCAGTTCTTC CASSLLGRPYNEQFF
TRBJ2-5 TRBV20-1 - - TGCAGTGCGAGAGATGGAGTGACCCAGTACTTC CSARDGVTQYF
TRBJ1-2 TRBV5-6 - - TGTGCCAGCAGCTCACAACAGGGTCCCTATGGCTACACCTTC CASSSQQGPYGYTF
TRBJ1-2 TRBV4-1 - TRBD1 TGCGCCAGCAGCCAAGAGGGGTCGGGTAGTCGGACAGGGGGGTATGGCTACACCTTC CASSQEGSGSRTGGYGYTF
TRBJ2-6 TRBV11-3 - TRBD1 TGTGCCAGCAGCTCCGGATGGGACAGTCCTGGGGCCAACGTCCTGACTTTC CASSSGWDSPGANVLTF
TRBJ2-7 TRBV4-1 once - TGCGCCAGCAGCCAAGCCCGCCAACATGGGTTGGGAGCCTACGAGCAGTACTTC CASSQARQHGLGAYEQYF
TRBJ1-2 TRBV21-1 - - TGTGCCAGCATCTCCCCCCCCGGGACGGAGTCATACACCTTC CASISPPGTESYTF
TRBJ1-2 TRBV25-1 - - TGTGCCAGCAGTGAAGGTGGGCAGGTCTATGGCTACACCTTC CASSEGGQVYGYTF
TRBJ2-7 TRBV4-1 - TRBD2 TGCGCCAGCAGCCACCGACTAGCGGGGGGGCCCCACGAGCAGTACTTC CASSHRLAGGPHEQYF
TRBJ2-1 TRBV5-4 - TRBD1 TGTGCCAGCAGCGTGGGACAGGTTAAGCAGAATGAGCAGTTCTTC CASSVGQVKQNEQFF
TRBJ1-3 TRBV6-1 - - TGTGCCAGCAGTGACCGAGAAGGCGCCATATATTTT CASSDREGAIYF
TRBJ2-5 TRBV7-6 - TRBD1 TGTGCCAGCAGCTTACCCTACAGGGGGCGGGATAAAGAGACCCAGTACTTC CASSLPYRGRDKETQYF
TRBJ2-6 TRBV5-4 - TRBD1 TGTGCCAGCAGCTTCTACAGGGGTCCCCCTGGGGCCAACGTCCTGACTTTC CASSFYRGPPGANVLTF
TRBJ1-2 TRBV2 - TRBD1 TGTGCCAGCAGCCACGACAGGGTCTCGTCCTATGGCTACACCTTC CASSHDRVSSYGYTF
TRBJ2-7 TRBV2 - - TGTGCCAGCACCCGAGGGGACGTGAACTCCTACGAGCAGTACTTC CASTRGDVNSYEQYF
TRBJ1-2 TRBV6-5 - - TGTGCCAGCAGCCCCACGACAGGATTGTATGGCTACACCTTC CASSPTTGLYGYTF
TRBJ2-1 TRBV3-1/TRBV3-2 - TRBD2 TGTGCCAGCAGCCAAGAAGCGGGAGGGGATGAGCAGTTCTTC CASSQEAGGDEQFF
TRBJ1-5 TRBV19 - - TGTGCCAGTAGTCTCAGGGACAAGAATCAGCCCCAGCATTTT CASSLRDKNQPQHF
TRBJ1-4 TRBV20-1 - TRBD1 TGCAGTGCTAGTTGGGGACAGGGCACAACTAATGAAAAACTGTTTTTT CSASWGQGTTNEKLFF
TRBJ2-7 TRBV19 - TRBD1 TGTGCCAGTAGTATAGCCATCAACAGGGGGTACTACGAGCAGTACTTC CASSIAINRGYYEQYF